This entry features one TCR beta chain sequence. Its target is unknown. The data stem from a study of blood T cells in healthy people across ages. V lost 2 bases to trimming and J lost 1 base, with 8 bases between them. CDR3 length: 14 amino acids. Germline-derived CDR1 and CDR2 are SGDLS and YYNGEE. The donors, all healthy, were Caucasians living in Russia, aged roughly 6 to 100. Samples each yielded at least 5.5 micrograms of total RNA. Overall study results and limits: PBMCs left unsorted prevented a conclusive naive versus antigen-experienced comparison.

Next came a second PCR, run for roughly 7 to 12 cycles, which used a sample-barcoded 5' primer along with a J-beta primer mix. With 12 random nucleotides, a template-switch adaptor tagged each individual cDNA molecule. One entry per CDR3 protein, called by TCRdb with MiXCR from the 5' RACE reads. Of 850,000 to 1,000,000 distinct CDR3 sequences listed, roughly 50% were seen once; the top ten hold 10% to 15%. What was sequenced was blood. This sequence originates from a man aged 25-45 years in good health. The chain is built from TRBV9 and TRBJ2-3; D gene unclear. For the CDR3, the DNA is TGTGCCAGCAGCGTTAGGATGGGCACAGATACGCAGTATTTT. This encodes CASSVRMGTDTQYF.